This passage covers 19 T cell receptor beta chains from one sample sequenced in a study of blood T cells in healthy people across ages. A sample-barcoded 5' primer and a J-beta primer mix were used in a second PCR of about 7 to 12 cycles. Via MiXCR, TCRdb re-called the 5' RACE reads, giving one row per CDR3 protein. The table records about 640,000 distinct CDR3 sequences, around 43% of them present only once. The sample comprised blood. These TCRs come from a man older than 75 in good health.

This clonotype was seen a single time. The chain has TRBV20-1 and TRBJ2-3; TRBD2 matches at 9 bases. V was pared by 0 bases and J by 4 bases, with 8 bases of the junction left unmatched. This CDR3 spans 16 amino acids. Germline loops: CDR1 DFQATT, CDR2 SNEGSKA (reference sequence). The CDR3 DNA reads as TGCAGTGCTAGAGATTCGGCGGGAGGGATCCCAGATACGCAGTATTTT. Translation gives CSARDSAGGIPDTQYF.

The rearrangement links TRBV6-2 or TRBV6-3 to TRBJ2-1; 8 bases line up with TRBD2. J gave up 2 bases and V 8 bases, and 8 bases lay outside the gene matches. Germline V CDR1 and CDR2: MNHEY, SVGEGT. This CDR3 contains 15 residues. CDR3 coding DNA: TGTGCCAGCTCGAGCGGGAGTGTGGCCTACAATGAGCAGTTCTTC. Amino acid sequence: CASSSGSVAYNEQFF.

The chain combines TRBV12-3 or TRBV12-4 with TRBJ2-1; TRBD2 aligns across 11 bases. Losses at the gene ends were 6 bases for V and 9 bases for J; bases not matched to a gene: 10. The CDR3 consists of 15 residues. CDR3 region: CASRGELAGVGEQFF. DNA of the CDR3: TGTGCCAGCAGGGGGGAACTAGCGGGAGTGGGTGAGCAGTTCTTC.

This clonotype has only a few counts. DNA for the CDR3: TGTGCCAGCAGTCCTCGGGACAGGAATGAAAAACTGTTTTTT. Translated, it gives CASSPRDRNEKLFF. The V and J genes are TRBV2 and TRBJ1-4; 8 nucleotides agree with TRBD1. Germline trimming cut 5 bases from V and 5 bases from J; bases unmatched to any gene: 4. This CDR3 has 14 residues. CDR1 is SNHLY and CDR2 is FYNNEI in the germline V gene. Supplemented by reference TRBV2 and TRBJ1-4, the full variable domain reads EPEVTQTPSHQVTQMGQEVILRCVPISNHLYFYWYRQILGQKVEFLVSFYNNEISEKSEIFDDQFSVERPDGSNFTLKIRSTKLEDSAMYFCASSPRDRNEKLFFGSGTQLSVL.

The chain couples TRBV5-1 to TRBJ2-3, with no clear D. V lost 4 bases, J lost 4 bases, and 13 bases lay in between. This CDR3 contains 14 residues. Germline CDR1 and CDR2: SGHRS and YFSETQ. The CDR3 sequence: CASSLLRAADTQYF. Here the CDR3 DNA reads TGCGCCAGCAGCCTATTACGGGCTGCAGATACGCAGTATTTT.

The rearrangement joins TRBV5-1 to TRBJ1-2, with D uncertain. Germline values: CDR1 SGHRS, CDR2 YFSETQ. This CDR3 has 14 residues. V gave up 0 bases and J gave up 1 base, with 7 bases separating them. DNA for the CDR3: TGCGCCAGCAGCTTGGGACAAGATAACTATGGCTACACCTTC. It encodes CASSLGQDNYGYTF.

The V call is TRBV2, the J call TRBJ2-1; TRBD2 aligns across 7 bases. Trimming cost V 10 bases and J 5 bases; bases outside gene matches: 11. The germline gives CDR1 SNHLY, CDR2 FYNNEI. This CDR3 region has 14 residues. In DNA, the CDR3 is TGTGCCACCGCTAGGCGGGAGTTCGACAATGAGCAGTTCTTC. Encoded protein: CATARREFDNEQFF.

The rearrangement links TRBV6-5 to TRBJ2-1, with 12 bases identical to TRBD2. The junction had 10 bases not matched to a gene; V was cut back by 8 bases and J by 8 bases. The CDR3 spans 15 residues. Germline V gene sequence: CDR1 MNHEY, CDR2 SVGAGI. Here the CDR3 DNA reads TGTGCCAGCTCGAGATCTAGCGGGGGGGCTTATGAGCAGTTCTTC. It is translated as CASSRSSGGAYEQFF.

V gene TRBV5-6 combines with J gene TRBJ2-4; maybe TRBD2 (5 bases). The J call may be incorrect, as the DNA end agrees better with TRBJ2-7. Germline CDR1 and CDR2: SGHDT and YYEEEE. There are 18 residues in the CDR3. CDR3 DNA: TGTGCCAGCAGCTTCGGCGAGGGTTTGCGGAGGAAGCCTCGCGAGCAGTACTTC. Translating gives CASSFGEGLRRKPREQYF.

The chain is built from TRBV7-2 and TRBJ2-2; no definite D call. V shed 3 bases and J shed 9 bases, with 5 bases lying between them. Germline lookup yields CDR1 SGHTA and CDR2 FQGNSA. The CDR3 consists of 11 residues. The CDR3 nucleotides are TGTGCCAGCAGCTTGACGAGGGAGCTGTTTTTT. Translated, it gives CASSLTRELFF. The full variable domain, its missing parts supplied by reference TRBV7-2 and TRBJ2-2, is GAGVSQSPSNKVTEKGKDVELRCDPISGHTALYWYRQSLGQGLEFLIYFQGNSAPDKSGLPSDRFSAERTGGSVSTLTIQRTQQEDSAVYLCASSLTRELFFGEGSRLTVL.

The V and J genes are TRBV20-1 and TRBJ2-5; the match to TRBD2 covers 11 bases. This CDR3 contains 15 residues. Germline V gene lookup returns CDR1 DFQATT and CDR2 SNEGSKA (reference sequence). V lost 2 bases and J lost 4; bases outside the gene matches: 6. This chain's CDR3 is CSARPASGRRETQYF. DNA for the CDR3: TGCAGTGCTAGACCAGCTAGCGGGAGGAGAGAGACCCAGTACTTC.

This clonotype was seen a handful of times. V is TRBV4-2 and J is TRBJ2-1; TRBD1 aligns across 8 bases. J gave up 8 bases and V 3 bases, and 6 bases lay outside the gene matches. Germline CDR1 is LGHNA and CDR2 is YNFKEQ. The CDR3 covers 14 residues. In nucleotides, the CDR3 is TGTGCCAGCAGCCACCAGGGGGCCGGGTATGAGCAGTTCTTC. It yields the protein CASSHQGAGYEQFF.

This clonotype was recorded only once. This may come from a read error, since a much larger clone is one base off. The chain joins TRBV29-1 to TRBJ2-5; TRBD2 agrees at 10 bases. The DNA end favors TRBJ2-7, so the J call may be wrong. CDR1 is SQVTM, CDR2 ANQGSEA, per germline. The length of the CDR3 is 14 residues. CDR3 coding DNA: TGCAGCGTTGTAAAGACTAGCGGGCGGGACGAGCAGTACTTC. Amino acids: CSVVKTSGRDEQYF.

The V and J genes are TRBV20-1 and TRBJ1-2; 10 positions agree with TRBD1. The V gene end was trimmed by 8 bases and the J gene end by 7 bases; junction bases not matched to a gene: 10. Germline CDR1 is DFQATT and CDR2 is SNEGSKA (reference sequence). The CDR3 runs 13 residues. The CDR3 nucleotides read TGCAGTTCTCCCCCGGGACAGGGGTCTGGCTACACCTTC. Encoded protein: CSSPPGQGSGYTF.

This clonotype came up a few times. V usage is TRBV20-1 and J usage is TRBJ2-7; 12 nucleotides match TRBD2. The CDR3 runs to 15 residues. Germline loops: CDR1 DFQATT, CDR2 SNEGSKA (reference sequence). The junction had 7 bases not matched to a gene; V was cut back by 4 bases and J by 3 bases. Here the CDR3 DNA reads TGCAGTGCTAATCTACCGACTAGCGGGAGCTACGAGCAGTACTTC. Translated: CSANLPTSGSYEQYF.

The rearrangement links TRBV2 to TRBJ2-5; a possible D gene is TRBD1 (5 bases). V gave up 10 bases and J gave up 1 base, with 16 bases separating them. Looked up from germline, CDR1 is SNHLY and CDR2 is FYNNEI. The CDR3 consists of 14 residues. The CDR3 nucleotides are TGTGCCACCAAGTCAGGGTCCGCCCAAGAGACCCAGTACTTC. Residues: CATKSGSAQETQYF.

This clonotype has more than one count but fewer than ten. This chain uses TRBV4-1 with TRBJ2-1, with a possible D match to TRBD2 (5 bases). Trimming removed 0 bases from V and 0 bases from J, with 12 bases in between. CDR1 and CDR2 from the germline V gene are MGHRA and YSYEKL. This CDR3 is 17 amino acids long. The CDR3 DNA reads TGCGCCAGCAGCCAAGATCTGAACGGGGTCTCCTACAATGAGCAGTTCTTC. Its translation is CASSQDLNGVSYNEQFF.

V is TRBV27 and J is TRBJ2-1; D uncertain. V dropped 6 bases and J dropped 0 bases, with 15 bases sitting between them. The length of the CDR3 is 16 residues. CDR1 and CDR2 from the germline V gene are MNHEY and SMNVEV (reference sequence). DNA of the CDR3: TGTGCCAGCAGCTCCCAGTCCGCAAGCTCCTACAATGAGCAGTTCTTC. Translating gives CASSSQSASSYNEQFF.

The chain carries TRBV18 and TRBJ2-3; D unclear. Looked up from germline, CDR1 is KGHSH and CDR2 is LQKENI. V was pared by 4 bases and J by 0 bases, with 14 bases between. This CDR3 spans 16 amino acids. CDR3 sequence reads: CASSRTRTESTDTQYF. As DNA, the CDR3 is TGTGCCAGCTCACGCACAAGGACCGAAAGCACAGATACGCAGTATTTT.